The 28 T cell receptor beta chains given below trace back to one sample, sequenced in a study of shared clonotypes between healthy human individuals. Sequencing was performed with immunoSEQ multiplex PCR; in TCRdb, only in-frame clones are kept and a portion is missing. The sample contains about 2.3 million clones, approximately 93% of which appear only once. The sample was naive CD4+ T cells from PBMCs. The subset was: CD45RA+ positively selected. These receptors originate from a man aged 18 to 29 in good health. Some clones in this sample may be carry-over from other donors' samples.

The J gene is TRBJ1-3, the V gene TRBV29-1; D may be TRBD1 (6 bases). The ends were cut back, 3 bases at V and 4 bases at J, with 13 bases in the middle. The CDR3 spans 14 residues. From germline, CDR1 is SQVTM and CDR2 ANQGSEA. The CDR3 DNA follows: TGCAGCGTTGAGGGACAAGGGGGGGGAAACACCATATATTTT. Protein product: CSVEGQGGGNTIYF.

V gene TRBV30 combines with J gene TRBJ2-4; perhaps TRBD2 as D (6 bases). The CDR3 consists of 11 residues. V was cut by 1 base and J by 9 bases, with 7 bases left in between. Germline assignment: CDR1 GTSNPN and CDR2 SVGIG (reference sequence). The CDR3 DNA reads TGTGCCTGGAGTGAGGAGGGCATTCAGTACTTC. Translation: CAWSEEGIQYF. Full variable domain (outside the CDR3, taken from reference TRBV30 and TRBJ2-4): SQTIHQWPATLVQPVGSPLSLECTVEGTSNPNLYWYRQAAGRGLQLLFYSVGIGQISSEVPQNLSASRPQDRQFILSSKKLLLSDSGFYLCAWSEEGIQYFGAGTRLSVL.

J is TRBJ2-2 and V is TRBV7-9, with TRBD2 matching 9 bases. Germline-derived CDR1 and CDR2 are SEHNR and FQNEAQ (reference sequence). The ends lost 5 bases at V and 4 bases at J; junction bases unmatched: 8. The CDR3 runs 16 residues. Here the CDR3 DNA reads TGTGCCAGCAGCCGGTGGATGCGGGAGGGCACCGGGGAGCTGTTTTTT. Encoded protein: CASSRWMREGTGELFF.

The rearrangement joins TRBV9 to TRBJ1-2, with D unclear. CDR3 size: 13 residues. The germline gives CDR1 SGDLS, CDR2 YYNGEE. Deletions cut 2 bases from V and 4 bases from J, with 9 bases between. CDR3 sequence reads: CASSVESFYGYTF. CDR3 sequence (DNA): TGTGCCAGCAGCGTGGAGTCCTTCTATGGCTACACCTTC.

This clone occurred once. The J gene is TRBJ1-1, the V gene TRBV18, with D perhaps matching TRBD1 (5 bases). CDR3 length equals 14 residues. Germline CDR1 is KGHSH and CDR2 is LQKENI. V was cut by 3 bases and J by 5 bases, with 13 bases left in between. The CDR3 sequence: CASSPSLGVTEAFF. In DNA, the CDR3 is TGTGCCAGCTCACCTTCTCTAGGGGTTACTGAAGCTTTCTTT.

Remarks on this clone: Other nucleotide sequences from this sample produce the same CDR3. The chain employs TRBV6-1 and TRBJ1-5, with D unresolved. Germline CDR1 is MNHNS and CDR2 is SASEGT. The CDR3 is 12 residues long. V was shortened by 1 base and J by 7 bases, with 5 bases between the two germline ends. The CDR3 loop reads CASSEVGQPQHF. The CDR3 region has the DNA TGTGCCAGCAGTGAAGTGGGGCAGCCCCAGCATTTT.

The chain carries TRBV28 and TRBJ2-7; 10 bases match TRBD2. Trimming removed 5 bases from V and 4 bases from J; junction bases left unmatched: 17. Germline assignment: CDR1 MDHEN and CDR2 SYDVKM. The length of the CDR3 is 18 residues. CDR3 DNA: TGTGCCAGCAGTCCCATTAACCAGCGGGAGGGCCCGTCTTACGAGCAGTACTTC. It is translated as CASSPINQREGPSYEQYF.

Comment on this clone: Within the sample, other DNA sequences also encode this same CDR3. J is TRBJ2-7 and V is TRBV19; no reliable D call. V shed 3 bases and J shed 0 bases, with 6 bases lying between them. The CDR3 is 13 amino acids. The germline V gene encodes CDR1 LNHDA and CDR2 SQIVND (reference sequence). The CDR3 DNA follows: TGTGCCAGTAGTATCCCAGGCTCCTACGAGCAGTACTTC. Translated, it gives CASSIPGSYEQYF. The variable domain in full, with the rest retrieved from reference TRBV19 and TRBJ2-7, is DGGITQSPKYLFRKEGQNVTLSCEQNLNHDAMYWYRQDPGQGLRLIYYSQIVNDFQKGDIAEGYSVSREKKESFPLTVTSAQKNPTAFYLCASSIPGSYEQYFGPGTRLTVT.

This clone has a single count. V gene TRBV5-4 combines with J gene TRBJ2-3; 13 bases map to TRBD2. Per germline, CDR1 SGHNT and CDR2 YYREEE (reference sequence). CDR3 size: 16 residues. V gave up 3 bases and J gave up 2 bases; unmatched junction bases: 3. CDR3 sequence reads: CASSSGLAGYTDTQYF. The CDR3 DNA sequence: TGTGCCAGCAGCTCGGGACTAGCGGGATACACAGATACGCAGTATTTT.

The chain joins TRBV2 to TRBJ2-3; D not certain. Trimming pared 6 bases from V and 5 bases from J, leaving 9 bases between. Per the germline V gene, CDR1 is SNHLY and CDR2 is FYNNEI. This CDR3 spans 12 amino acids. The CDR3 DNA sequence: TGTGCCAGCAGCGCCTTTCAAGATACGCAGTATTTT. This sequence encodes CASSAFQDTQYF.

The rearrangement links TRBV12-5 to TRBJ2-3; no firm D call. CDR3 length equals 13 residues. V was clipped by 3 bases and J by 5 bases, with 9 bases between them. Germline lookup yields CDR1 LGHNT and CDR2 FRNRAP. The DNA of the CDR3 is TGTGCTAGTGGTTTTGCAACCCAAGATACGCAGTATTTT. Its translation: CASGFATQDTQYF.

The V call is TRBV19, the J call TRBJ1-5; D perhaps matches TRBD1 (6 bases). The CDR3 is made up of 15 amino acids. Germline loops: CDR1 LNHDA, CDR2 SQIVND (reference sequence). Between the trimmed V and J ends, which lost 4 bases and 6 bases, there was a span of 16 bases. The CDR3 loop is CASSTPVGARQPQHF. For the CDR3, the DNA is TGTGCCAGTAGTACCCCCGTGGGGGCGCGTCAGCCCCAGCATTTT.

The chain joins TRBV19 to TRBJ2-2; D not certain. V shed 4 bases and J shed 4 bases, with 10 bases lying between them. This CDR3 is 14 amino acids long. Germline V gene lookup returns CDR1 LNHDA and CDR2 SQIVND (reference sequence). The CDR3 region is CASSTDYSTGELFF. The CDR3 DNA sequence: TGTGCCAGTAGTACCGATTACAGCACCGGGGAGCTGTTTTTT.

This clone has only a few counts. Different DNA sequences within this sample yield the same CDR3. The chain joins TRBV28 to TRBJ1-2; D is undetermined. CDR1 MDHEN and CDR2 SYDVKM come from the germline V gene. The CDR3 contains 11 residues. V lost 5 bases, J lost 8 bases, and 9 bases lay in between. This CDR3 reads CASSPRLGYTF. The CDR3 DNA follows: TGTGCCAGCAGTCCTCGTCTAGGCTACACCTTC.

The V gene is TRBV5-1, the J gene TRBJ1-4; the D gene is possibly TRBD1 (6 bases). Per the germline V gene, CDR1 is SGHRS and CDR2 is YFSETQ. V was trimmed by 4 bases and J by 8 bases, leaving 15 bases between them. The CDR3 consists of 14 residues. CDR3 sequence: CASSPRGGAEKLFF. The CDR3 DNA is TGCGCCAGCAGCCCCCGGGGGGGCGCGGAAAAACTGTTTTTT.

The chain joins TRBV7-3 to TRBJ2-3; no firm D call. The V end was cut by 5 bases, the J end by 5 bases, with 11 bases between. This CDR3 is 13 amino acids long. The germline CDR1 and CDR2 sequences are SGHTA and FQGTGA. CDR3 in amino acids: CASSLPAGDTQYF. Written as DNA, the CDR3 is TGTGCCAGCAGCCTCCCCGCAGGAGATACGCAGTATTTT.

Details on this clone: Other nucleotide sequences in the sample specify the same CDR3. This chain uses TRBV4-1 with TRBJ1-1, with 7 bases identical to TRBD1. The CDR3 spans 15 residues. Germline CDR1 and CDR2: MGHRA and YSYEKL. The J segment lost 2 bases and the V segment lost 4 bases, leaving 7 bases of the junction unmatched. The CDR3 spells CASSRTGTENTEAFF. CDR3 DNA sequence: TGCGCCAGCAGCCGCACCGGGACAGAAAACACTGAAGCTTTCTTT.

The chain is built from TRBV9 and TRBJ2-1, with 15 bases identical to TRBD2. V lost 0 bases to trimming and J lost 13 bases; unmatched junction nucleotides: 14. The CDR3 loop spans 18 amino acids. The germline CDR1 and CDR2 sequences are SGDLS and YYNGEE. In DNA, the CDR3 is TGTGCCAGCAGCGTAGGTCGACCTGCCGGGACTAGCGGGGGGCCCCAGTTCTTC. Its protein product is CASSVGRPAGTSGGPQFF.

This sequence joins TRBV14 and TRBJ1-2, with 8 bases fitting TRBD1. The CDR3 is 13 residues long. V shed 7 bases, J shed 8 bases, and the junction held 9 bases outside the gene matches. CDR1 SGHDN and CDR2 FVKESK come from the germline V gene. The CDR3 nucleotides read TGTGCCAGCAAGGACAGGGTAGAGTCCGGCTACACCTTC. It translates to CASKDRVESGYTF.

The chain joins TRBV11-2 to TRBJ1-5; tentative D call: TRBD1 (5 bases). Germline values: CDR1 SGHAT, CDR2 FQNNGV. This CDR3 region has 14 residues. The V gene lost 3 bases and the J gene lost 0 bases, with 6 bases spanning the gap. This CDR3 is CASSFGGSNQPQHF. Written as DNA, the CDR3 is TGTGCCAGCAGCTTCGGGGGTAGCAATCAGCCCCAGCATTTT.

This chain connects TRBV2 to TRBJ1-2, with a tentative D call TRBD1 (6 bases). This CDR3 is built from 14 residues. V dropped 7 bases and J dropped 1 base, with 13 bases sitting between them. CDR1 is SNHLY, CDR2 FYNNEI, per germline. CDR3 residues: CASIPGAYNYGYTF. Here the CDR3 DNA reads TGTGCCAGCATCCCAGGGGCTTATAACTATGGCTACACCTTC.

The chain has TRBV5-4 and TRBJ1-4; possible D gene TRBD1, 6 bases. Trimming removed 4 bases at V and 0 bases at J, with 13 bases between. Germline V lookup: CDR1 SGHNT, CDR2 YYREEE (reference sequence). The CDR3 sequence is 16 residues long. In DNA, the CDR3 is TGTGCCAGCAGCGCGCGGGGGGCCGCAACTAATGAAAAACTGTTTTTT. It specifies CASSARGAATNEKLFF.

V and J are TRBV7-3 and TRBJ2-7, with TRBD2 matching over 8 bases. The J segment lost 6 bases and the V segment lost 2 bases, leaving 9 bases of the junction unmatched. Germline lookup yields CDR1 SGHTA and CDR2 FQGTGA. CDR3 length equals 15 residues. This chain's CDR3 is CASSLGISGSTEQYF. The CDR3 DNA sequence: TGTGCCAGCAGCTTAGGTATCAGCGGGAGCACCGAGCAGTACTTC.

DNA of the CDR3: TGTGCCAGCAGTCCTACTAGCGGGAGAGGACCCGGGGAGCTGTTTTTT. Encoded protein: CASSPTSGRGPGELFF. The chain employs TRBV27 and TRBJ2-2; 11 bases line up with TRBD2. Germline V gene data show CDR1 as MNHEY and CDR2 as SMNVEV (reference sequence). With V trimmed by 5 bases and J by 6 bases, 8 bases remained unmatched. This CDR3 has 16 amino acids.

This clone has a single count. The chain has TRBV15 and TRBJ2-5, with D possibly called TRBD1 or TRBD2 (6 bases each). Germline V gene data show CDR1 as LNHNV and CDR2 as YYDKDF (reference sequence). V lost 2 bases and J lost 5, with 15 bases in between. This CDR3 spans 15 amino acids. CDR3 DNA sequence: TGTGCCACCAGCAGAACACGGAGGGGGGTTGAGACCCAGTACTTC. Its protein is CATSRTRRGVETQYF.

The chain has TRBV19 and TRBJ2-3, with 7 bases identical to TRBD1. The CDR3 loop spans 16 amino acids. The trim removed 4 bases at V and 4 bases at J, leaving 11 bases unmatched. From germline, CDR1 is LNHDA and CDR2 SQIVND (reference sequence). The DNA for the CDR3 is TGTGCCAGTAGTAGGGTCGGACAGGCATCCCCAGATACGCAGTATTTT. This sequence encodes CASSRVGQASPDTQYF.

For this clone: Other nucleotide sequences in the sample specify the same CDR3. This chain links TRBV29-1 with TRBJ1-2; D is unclear. This CDR3 is built from 8 residues. Germline values: CDR1 SQVTM, CDR2 ANQGSEA. V was trimmed by 6 bases and J by 7 bases, leaving 3 bases between them. The CDR3 DNA follows: TGCAGCGTGGGTGGCTACACCTTC. It specifies CSVGGYTF.

The J gene is TRBJ2-1, the V gene TRBV10-3; 7 nucleotides line up with TRBD2. This CDR3 is 15 amino acids long. J lost 3 bases, V lost 2 bases, and 4 bases had no gene match. Germline CDR1 and CDR2: ENHRY and SYGVKD. The chain's CDR3 is CAISEQWGGYNEQFF. CDR3 DNA sequence: TGTGCCATCAGTGAGCAGTGGGGGGGCTACAATGAGCAGTTCTTC.